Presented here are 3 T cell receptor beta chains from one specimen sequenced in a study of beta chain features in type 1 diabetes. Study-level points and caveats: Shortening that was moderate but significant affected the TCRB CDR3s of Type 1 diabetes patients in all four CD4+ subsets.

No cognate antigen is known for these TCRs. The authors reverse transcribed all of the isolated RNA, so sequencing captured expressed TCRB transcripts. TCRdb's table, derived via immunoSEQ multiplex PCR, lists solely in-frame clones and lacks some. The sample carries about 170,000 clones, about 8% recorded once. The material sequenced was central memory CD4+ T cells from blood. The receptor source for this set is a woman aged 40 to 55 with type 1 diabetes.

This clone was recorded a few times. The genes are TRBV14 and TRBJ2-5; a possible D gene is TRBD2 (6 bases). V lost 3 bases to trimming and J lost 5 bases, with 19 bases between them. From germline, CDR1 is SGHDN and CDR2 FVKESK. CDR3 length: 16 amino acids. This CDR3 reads CASSHQGRSNRETQYF. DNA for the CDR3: TGTGCCAGCAGCCATCAAGGGAGGTCTAACCGGGAGACCCAGTACTTC. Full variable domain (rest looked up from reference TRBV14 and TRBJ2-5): EAGVTQFPSHSVIEKGQTVTLRCDPISGHDNLYWYRRVMGKEIKFLLHFVKESKQDESGMPNNRFLAERTGGTYSTLKVQPAELEDSGVYFCASSHQGRSNRETQYFGPGTRLLVL.

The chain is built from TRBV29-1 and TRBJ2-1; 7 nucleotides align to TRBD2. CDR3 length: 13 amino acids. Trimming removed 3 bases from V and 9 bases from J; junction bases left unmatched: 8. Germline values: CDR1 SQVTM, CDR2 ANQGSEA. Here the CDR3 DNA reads TGCAGCGTTGAGGGACTATCAACAGCTGAGCAGTTCTTC. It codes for CSVEGLSTAEQFF.

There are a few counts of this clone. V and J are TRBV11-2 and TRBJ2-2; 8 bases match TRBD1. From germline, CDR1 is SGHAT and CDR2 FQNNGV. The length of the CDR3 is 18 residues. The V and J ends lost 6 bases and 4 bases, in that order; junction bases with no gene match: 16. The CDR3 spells CASSLTFRRGRVTGELFF. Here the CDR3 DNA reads TGTGCCAGCAGTCTAACGTTTCGCAGGGGGCGGGTCACCGGGGAGCTGTTTTTT.